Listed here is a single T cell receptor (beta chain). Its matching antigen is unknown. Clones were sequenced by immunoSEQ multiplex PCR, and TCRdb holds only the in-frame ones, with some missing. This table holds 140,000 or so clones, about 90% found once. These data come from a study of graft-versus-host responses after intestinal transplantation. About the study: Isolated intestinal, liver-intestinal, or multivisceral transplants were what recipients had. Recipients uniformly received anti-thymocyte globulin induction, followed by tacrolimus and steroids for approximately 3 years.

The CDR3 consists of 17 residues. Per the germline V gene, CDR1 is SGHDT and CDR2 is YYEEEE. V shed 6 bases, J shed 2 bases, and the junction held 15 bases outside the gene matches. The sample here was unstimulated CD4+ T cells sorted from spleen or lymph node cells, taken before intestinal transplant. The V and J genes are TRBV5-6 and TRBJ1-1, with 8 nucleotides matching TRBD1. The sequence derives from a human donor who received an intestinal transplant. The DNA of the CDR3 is TGTGCCAGCAAGAGGACAGGGCGGGCAGTGGCAAACACTGAAGCTTTCTTT. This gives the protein CASKRTGRAVANTEAFF.